This TCR beta chain was captured in a study of blood T cells in healthy people across ages. Whole-study results and caveats: It was not known whether donors were CMV positive (a possible confounder of expanded clonotype changes).

Remarks on this clonotype: Its specificity is unknown. Compared with germline, one end of the junction differs, possibly owing to a read error.

Alongside a J-beta primer mix, a sample-barcoded 5' primer served in a second PCR lasting roughly 7 to 11 cycles. Via MiXCR, TCRdb re-called the 5' RACE reads, giving one row per CDR3 protein. Here the sample spans 730,000 or so distinct CDR3 sequences, more than 40% being singletons. CDR1 SGDLS and CDR2 YYNGEE come from the germline V gene. The CDR3 contains 15 residues. The V and J genes are TRBV9 and TRBJ2-3, with 7 bases matching TRBD2. Sequencing was done on a sample of blood. The sequence was collected from a woman aged 55-75 years in good health. CDR3 sequence (DNA): TGTGCCAACAGCGTAGAGGAACTAGCGCCCGATACGCAGTATTTT. It specifies CANSVEELAPDTQYF.